A selection of T cell receptor beta chains follows, all from one sample in a study of T cell responses to AZD1222 COVID-19 vaccine. Sequenced by immunoSEQ multiplex PCR; TCRdb stores in-frame clones only, minus some. The repertoire has fewer than 120,000 clones, about four fifths of them found once; the top ten carry roughly 4.8%. Source: peripheral blood, taken on day 0 of AZD1222 vaccination. These TCRs come from an adult in good health. The CDR3 runs from the conserved cysteine through the conserved F or W. The D gene is left open where the match is weak. Size is omitted from some rows. Given values are once, few, many or a class for expanded clones.

>TRBD2|.|TRBV3-1/TRBV3-2|TRBJ2-3
TGTGCCAGCAGCCGCCGAACTAGCGGGGGGTTTGAGGGCACAGATACGCAGTATTTT
CASSRRTSGGFEGTDTQYF
>.|.|TRBV7-2|TRBJ1-2
TGTGCCAGCAGCTTAGCGACAGATAGCTCAGGAGGCTACACCTTC
CASSLATDSSGGYTF
>.|.|TRBV12-3/TRBV12-4|TRBJ1-2
TGTGCCAGCGGCATACAGGGATACTATGGCTACACCTTC
CASGIQGYYGYTF
>.|.|TRBV19|TRBJ1-1
TGTGCCAGTATTTGGGGGGCAGGGAGGGCGAACACTGAAGCTTTCTTT
CASIWGAGRANTEAFF
>.|.|TRBV5-1|TRBJ2-1
TGCGCCAGCAAGGGCGGTTGGCACAGCTCCTACAATGAGCAGTTCTTC
CASKGGWHSSYNEQFF
>TRBD2|.|TRBV29-1|TRBJ2-4
TGCAGCGGACAAATGACCCGGACTAGCGGGAAAAAAAACATTCAGTACTTC
CSGQMTRTSGKKNIQYF
>.|once|TRBV2|TRBJ2-1
TGTGCCAGCAGTGTATGGACATACAATGAGCAGTTCTTC
CASSVWTYNEQFF
>.|.|TRBV4-3|TRBJ2-3
TGCGCCAGCAGCCAAGAAGAGGGAACAGATACGCAGTATTTT
CASSQEEGTDTQYF
>TRBD1|.|TRBV7-2|TRBJ1-6
TGTGCCACCCGGGACAGGAATAATTCACCCCTCCACTTT
CATRDRNNSPLHF
>TRBD1|.|TRBV28|TRBJ1-6
TGTGCCAGCAGTCGACAGGGGGCGGTAGGTTCACCCCTCCACTTT
CASSRQGAVGSPLHF
>.|.|TRBV7-2|TRBJ2-5
TGTGCCAGCAGCTTAAGGGGGGCTGGAGAGACCCAGTACTTC
CASSLRGAGETQYF
>.|.|TRBV13|TRBJ1-3
TGTGCCAGCAGCCCAAGCTCTGGAAACACCATATATTTT
CASSPSSGNTIYF
>.|.|TRBV19|TRBJ2-7
TGTGCCAGTAGTAACACAGGGTTCGAGCAGTACTTC
CASSNTGFEQYF
>TRBD2|.|TRBV2|TRBJ2-2
TGTGCCAGCAAGGTCGGGAGGGGCGGGGAGCTGTTTTTT
CASKVGRGGELFF
>TRBD1|once|TRBV5-7|TRBJ1-2
TGTGCCAGCAGCTGGGACAGGGGGCTGGATGGCTACACCTTC
CASSWDRGLDGYTF
>TRBD1|.|TRBV7-3|TRBJ1-1
TGTGCCAGCAGCCCACGGACAGGGACGAACACTGAAGCTTTCTTT
CASSPRTGTNTEAFF
>.|.|TRBV9|TRBJ2-5
TGTGCCAGCAGCGTAGTTGATCGACAAGAGACCCAGTACTTC
CASSVVDRQETQYF
>TRBD2|.|TRBV3-1/TRBV3-2|TRBJ2-3
TGTGCCAGCAGCCAAGTGGCCATAGCGGGAGGGAGGACAGATACGCAGTATTTT
CASSQVAIAGGRTDTQYF
>.|.|TRBV4-1|TRBJ1-2
TGCGCCAGCAGCTCCTGGGGGCAGGGCCATGGCTACACCTTC
CASSSWGQGHGYTF
>.|.|TRBV18|TRBJ2-2
TGTGCCAGCTCCCTTAGGCCCTACTCCAACACCGGGGAGCTGTTTTTT
CASSLRPYSNTGELFF
>.|.|TRBV7-2|TRBJ2-3
TGTGCCAGCAGCCCCACGGCCTTGGGAGCCACAGATACGCAGTATTTT
CASSPTALGATDTQYF
>.|.|TRBV19|TRBJ2-7
TGTGCCAGTAGTAAACAGGGAATCTCCTACGAGCAGTACTTC
CASSKQGISYEQYF
>TRBD1|.|TRBV6-6|TRBJ2-3
TGTGCCAGCAGTTCGGGACAGGGGTTTGTCGATACGCAGTATTTT
CASSSGQGFVDTQYF
>TRBD2|.|TRBV28|TRBJ2-3
TGTGCCAGCAGTTTCCGAGAGGCTAGCGGGATTAGCACAGATACGCAGTATTTT
CASSFREASGISTDTQYF
>.|.|TRBV28|TRBJ1-2
TGTGCCAGCAGTTCCCCGGACGGGGGGGGCTATGGCTACACCTTC
CASSSPDGGGYGYTF
>.|.|TRBV15|TRBJ1-2
TGTGCCACCAGCAGAGGTACGGACAACTATGGCTACACCTTC
CATSRGTDNYGYTF
>TRBD2|.|TRBV7-9|TRBJ2-4
TGTGCCAGCAGCTTAACACTAGCGACAGCCAAAAACATTCAGTACTTC
CASSLTLATAKNIQYF
>TRBD2|.|TRBV27|TRBJ2-1
TGTGCCAGCACGGGGGTAGCGGGCGGAAATGAGCAGTTCTTC
CASTGVAGGNEQFF
>.|.|TRBV19|TRBJ1-6
TGTGCCAGTAGCATGGGAAATTCACCCCTCCACTTT
CASSMGNSPLHF